This T cell receptor beta chain is drawn from a study of T cell repertoires in cytomegalovirus infection. Note on this clonotype: No antigen is known for it.

Germline CDR1 GTSNPN, CDR2 SVGIG (reference sequence). Deletions cut 0 bases from V and 0 bases from J, with 9 bases between. The CDR3 loop spans 15 amino acids. Via MiXCR, TCRdb re-called the reads, giving one row per CDR3 protein. The data show about 110,000 distinct CDR3 sequences, with about 28% seen just once and about 81% held by the top ten. This specimen consisted of CD8+ T cells from cultured PBMCs, obtained from culture after CMV antigen stimulation. The receptor was isolated from a human donor in good health (CMV status not recorded). Some clones in this sample may be carry-over from other donors' samples. The chain links TRBV30 to TRBJ1-5; D unclear. The CDR3 spells CAWSVGTVSNQPQHF. Written as DNA, the CDR3 is TGTGCCTGGAGTGTAGGAACGGTTAGCAATCAGCCCCAGCATTTT.